These 13 T cell receptor beta chains came from one sample sequenced in a study of blood T cells in healthy people across ages. Alongside a J-beta primer mix, a sample-barcoded 5' primer served in a second PCR lasting about 7 to 12 cycles. MiXCR was run by TCRdb on the 5' RACE reads, yielding one entry per CDR3 protein. Of 1.5 million to 2 million distinct CDR3 sequences in the sample, 28% were seen once. Material for sequencing was blood. The source of these receptors is a woman between 25 and 40 years old in good health.

Turning to this clonotype: A much larger clonotype is one base distant, so this may be a read error. V gene TRBV5-6 combines with J gene TRBJ2-5, with TRBD2 identical over 8 bases. The CDR3 runs to 14 residues. Germline CDR1 SGHDT, CDR2 YYEEEE. V shed 1 base and J 11 bases; nucleotides not matched to a gene: 10. As DNA, the CDR3 is TGTGCCAGCAGCTTGCGCCAGGCAACGGGGGGGCAGTACTTC. Translating it yields CASSLRQATGGQYF.

This CDR3 is CSAKRRAALGETQYF. In nucleotides, the CDR3 is TGCAGTGCTAAACGTCGCGCAGCCTTGGGGGAGACCCAGTACTTC. The genes are TRBV20-1 and TRBJ2-5; D call uncertain. The CDR3 is 15 residues long. Germline values: CDR1 DFQATT, CDR2 SNEGSKA (reference sequence). With 4 bases removed from V and 5 bases from J, the gap between germline ends came to 20 bases.

This clonotype occurred a few times. The chain uses TRBV11-2 and TRBJ2-1; 11 nucleotides match TRBD2. The CDR3 covers 17 residues. Germline CDR1 is SGHAT and CDR2 is FQNNGV. J lost 9 bases, V lost 1 base, and 11 bases had no gene match. The CDR3: CASSLVGGTSGSGEQFF. The CDR3 nucleotides are TGTGCCAGCAGCTTAGTAGGGGGGACTAGCGGCTCAGGTGAGCAGTTCTTC.

This clonotype was seen many times. V and J are TRBV29-1 and TRBJ1-2; D remains ambiguous. V shed 4 bases and J shed 7 bases, with 10 bases lying between them. Germline V CDR1 and CDR2: SQVTM, ANQGSEA. CDR3 length: 11 amino acids. The CDR3 is CSVVTVRGYTF. CDR3 bases: TGCAGCGTTGTAACTGTCCGTGGCTACACCTTC.

In its sample, this clonotype was seen a few times. The rearrangement uses TRBV2 and TRBJ2-5; 9 bases fit TRBD2. This CDR3 has 18 residues. Germline values: CDR1 SNHLY, CDR2 FYNNEI. V lost 1 base and J lost 2; bases outside the gene matches: 11. CDR3 residues: CASSEVGGSSGAQETQYF. The CDR3, as DNA: TGTGCCAGCAGTGAAGTGGGCGGGTCTAGCGGGGCTCAAGAGACCCAGTACTTC.

This clonotype was seen a few times. This sequence joins TRBV7-9 and TRBJ2-7; the match to TRBD1 covers 9 bases. Germline lookup yields CDR1 SEHNR and CDR2 FQNEAQ (reference sequence). The CDR3 spans 14 residues. Losses at the gene ends were 6 bases for V and 8 bases for J; bases not matched to a gene: 11. The CDR3 sequence is CASSPPEGTGKQYF. Here the CDR3 DNA reads TGTGCCAGCAGTCCCCCTGAGGGGACAGGGAAGCAGTACTTC.

This clonotype occurred a few times. V is TRBV20-1 and J is TRBJ1-2; D call uncertain. The CDR3 has 13 amino acids. Germline-derived CDR1 and CDR2 are DFQATT and SNEGSKA (reference sequence). V was trimmed by 3 bases and J by 5 bases, leaving 13 bases between them. The DNA of the CDR3 is TGCAGTGCTAGTTTGGAGGGAGGGTATGGCTACACCTTC. It translates to CSASLEGGYGYTF.

The chain has TRBV20-1 and TRBJ2-3, with a possible D match to TRBD2 (6 bases). This CDR3 region has 14 residues. V was cut by 6 bases and J by 1 base, with 14 bases left in between. Germline V lookup: CDR1 DFQATT, CDR2 SNEGSKA (reference sequence). The CDR3 loop is CSADRDSRTDTQYF. The CDR3 nucleotides are TGCAGTGCGGACCGGGACTCCCGCACAGATACGCAGTATTTT.

This clonotype was detected only a few times. A much larger clone is a single base away; this may be a read error. The chain is built from TRBV29-1 and TRBJ2-7; D is possibly TRBD2 (6 bases). The CDR3 runs 12 residues. Germline values: CDR1 SQVTM, CDR2 ANQGSEA. The ends were cut back, 6 bases at V and 7 bases at J, with 16 bases in the middle. CDR3 amino acids: CSVAGIVNEQYF. The CDR3 region has the DNA TGCAGCGTAGCGGGCATCGTCAATGAGCAGTACTTC.

This sequence joins TRBV7-2 and TRBJ2-1, with D tentatively TRBD2 (6 bases). Trimming removed 1 base at V and 0 bases at J, with 10 bases between. Per the germline V gene, CDR1 is SGHTA and CDR2 is FQGNSA. This CDR3 comprises 16 residues. Written as DNA, the CDR3 is TGTGCCAGCAGCTTAGAAGGGACTGTCTCCTACAATGAGCAGTTCTTC. Translated, it gives CASSLEGTVSYNEQFF. The whole variable domain, remainder taken from reference TRBV7-2 and TRBJ2-1, is GAGVSQSPSNKVTEKGKDVELRCDPISGHTALYWYRQSLGQGLEFLIYFQGNSAPDKSGLPSDRFSAERTGGSVSTLTIQRTQQEDSAVYLCASSLEGTVSYNEQFFGPGTRLTVL.

The CDR3 DNA reads TGTGCCAGCAGTTCATGGTGGGGGTCCTCTGGAAACACCATATATTTT. This sequence encodes CASSSWWGSSGNTIYF. The chain couples TRBV28 to TRBJ1-3; the D gene is possibly TRBD1 (5 bases). V lost 4 bases, J lost 0 bases, and 13 bases lay in between. Germline-derived CDR1 and CDR2 are MDHEN and SYDVKM. The CDR3 runs to 16 residues.

The table lists this clonotype with many counts. The chain is built from TRBV12-3 or TRBV12-4 and TRBJ1-1; D is perhaps TRBD1 (5 bases). V lost 6 bases to trimming and J lost 4 bases, with 15 bases between them. The CDR3 sequence is 14 residues long. CDR3 nucleotide sequence: TGTGCCAGCAGCTTCGGCGGGGCGGGCACTGAAGCTTTCTTT. This codes for CASSFGGAGTEAFF.

The sample holds one count of this clonotype. The chain combines TRBV5-1 with TRBJ2-5; 15 positions match TRBD2. The junction had 6 bases not matched to a gene; V was cut back by 2 bases and J by 1 base. The CDR3 spans 18 residues. The V gene's germline CDR1 is SGHRS and CDR2 YFSETQ. CDR3 sequence reads: CASSFGTSGGFSQETQYF. The DNA for the CDR3 is TGCGCCAGCAGCTTCGGGACTAGCGGGGGGTTCTCCCAAGAGACCCAGTACTTC.